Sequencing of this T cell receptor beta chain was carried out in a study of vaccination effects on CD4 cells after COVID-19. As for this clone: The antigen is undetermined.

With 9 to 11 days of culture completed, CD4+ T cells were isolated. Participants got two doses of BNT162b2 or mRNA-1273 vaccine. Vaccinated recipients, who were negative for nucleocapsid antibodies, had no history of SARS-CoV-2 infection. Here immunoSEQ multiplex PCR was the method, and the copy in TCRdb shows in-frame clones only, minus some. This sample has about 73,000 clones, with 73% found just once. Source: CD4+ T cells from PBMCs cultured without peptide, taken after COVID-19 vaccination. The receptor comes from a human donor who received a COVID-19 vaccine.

DNA for the CDR3: TGTGCCAGCTCACCACAGCCAGGGCCAGGAAACACCATATATTTT. Its protein product is CASSPQPGPGNTIYF. J is TRBJ1-3 and V is TRBV18; tentative D call: TRBD1 (5 bases). The CDR3 totals 15 residues. V was trimmed by 1 base and J by 4 bases, leaving 11 bases between them. Germline lookup yields CDR1 KGHSH and CDR2 LQKENI. The full variable domain, its missing parts supplied by reference TRBV18 and TRBJ1-3, is NAGVMQNPRHLVRRRGQEARLRCSPMKGHSHVYWYRQLPEEGLKFMVYLQKENIIDESGMPKERFSAEFPKEGPSILRIQQVVRGDSAAYFCASSPQPGPGNTIYFGEGSWLTVV.